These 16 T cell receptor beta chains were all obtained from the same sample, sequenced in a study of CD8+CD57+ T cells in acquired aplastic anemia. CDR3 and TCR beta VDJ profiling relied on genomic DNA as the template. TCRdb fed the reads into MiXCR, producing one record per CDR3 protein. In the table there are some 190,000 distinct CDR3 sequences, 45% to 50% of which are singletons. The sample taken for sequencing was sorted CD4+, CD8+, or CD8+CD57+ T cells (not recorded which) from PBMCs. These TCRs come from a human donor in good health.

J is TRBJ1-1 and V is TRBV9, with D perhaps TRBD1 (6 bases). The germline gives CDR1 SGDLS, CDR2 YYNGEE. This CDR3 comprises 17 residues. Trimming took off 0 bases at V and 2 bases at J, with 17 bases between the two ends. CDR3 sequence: CASSVGGRGWSNTEAFF. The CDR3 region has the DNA TGTGCCAGCAGCGTAGGGGGCAGGGGATGGAGCAACACTGAAGCTTTCTTT.

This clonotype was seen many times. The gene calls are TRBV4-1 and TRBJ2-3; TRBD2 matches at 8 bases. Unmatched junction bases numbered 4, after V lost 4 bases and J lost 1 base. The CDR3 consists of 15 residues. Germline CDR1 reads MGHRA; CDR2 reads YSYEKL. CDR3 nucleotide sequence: TGCGCCAGCAGCCCAAGCGGGAGAGGCACAGATACGCAGTATTTT. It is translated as CASSPSGRGTDTQYF.

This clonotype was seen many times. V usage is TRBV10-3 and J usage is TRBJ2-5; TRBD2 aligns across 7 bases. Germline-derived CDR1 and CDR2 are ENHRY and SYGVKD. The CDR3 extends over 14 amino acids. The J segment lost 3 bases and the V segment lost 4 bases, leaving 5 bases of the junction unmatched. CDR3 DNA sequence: TGTGCCATCAGTGTATCAGGGAGGGAAGAGACCCAGTACTTC. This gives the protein CAISVSGREETQYF.

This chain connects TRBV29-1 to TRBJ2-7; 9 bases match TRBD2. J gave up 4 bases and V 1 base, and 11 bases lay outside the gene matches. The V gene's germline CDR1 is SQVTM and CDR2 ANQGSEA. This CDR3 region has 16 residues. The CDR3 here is CSVEGNLNSGGYEQYF. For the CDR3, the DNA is TGCAGCGTTGAAGGAAATCTTAATAGCGGGGGATACGAGCAGTACTTC.

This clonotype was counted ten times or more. CDR3 in amino acids: CATSIKRGPEAFF. In DNA, the CDR3 is TGTGCCACCAGCATTAAGAGGGGTCCGGAAGCTTTCTTT. The chain has TRBV15 and TRBJ1-1; weak D call: TRBD1 (5 bases). This CDR3 spans 13 amino acids. Germline lookup yields CDR1 LNHNV and CDR2 YYDKDF (reference sequence). V lost 4 bases and J lost 8, with 14 bases in between.

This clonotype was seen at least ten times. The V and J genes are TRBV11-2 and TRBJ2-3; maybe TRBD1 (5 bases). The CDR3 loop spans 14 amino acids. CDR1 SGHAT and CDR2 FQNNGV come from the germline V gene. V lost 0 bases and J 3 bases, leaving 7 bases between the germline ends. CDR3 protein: CASSLDRVTDTQYF. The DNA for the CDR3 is TGTGCCAGCAGCTTAGACAGGGTAACAGATACGCAGTATTTT.

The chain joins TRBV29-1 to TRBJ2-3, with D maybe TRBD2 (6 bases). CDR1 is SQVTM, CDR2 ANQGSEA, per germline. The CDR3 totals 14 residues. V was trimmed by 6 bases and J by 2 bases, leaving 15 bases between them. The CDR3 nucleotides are TGCAGCGTGGCGGGTAGCGGAATCACAGATACGCAGTATTTT. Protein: CSVAGSGITDTQYF.

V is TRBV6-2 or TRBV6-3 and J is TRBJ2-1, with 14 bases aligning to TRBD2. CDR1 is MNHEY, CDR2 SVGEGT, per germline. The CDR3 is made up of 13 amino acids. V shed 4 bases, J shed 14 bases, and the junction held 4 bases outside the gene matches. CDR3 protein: CASSFGTSGSEFF. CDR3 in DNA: TGTGCCAGCAGTTTCGGGACTAGCGGGAGTGAGTTCTTC.

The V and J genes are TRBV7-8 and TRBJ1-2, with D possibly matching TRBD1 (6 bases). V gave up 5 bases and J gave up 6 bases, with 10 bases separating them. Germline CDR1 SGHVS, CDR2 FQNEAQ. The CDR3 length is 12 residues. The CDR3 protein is CASSTHRDGYTF. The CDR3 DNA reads TGTGCCAGCAGCACCCACAGGGATGGCTACACCTTC.

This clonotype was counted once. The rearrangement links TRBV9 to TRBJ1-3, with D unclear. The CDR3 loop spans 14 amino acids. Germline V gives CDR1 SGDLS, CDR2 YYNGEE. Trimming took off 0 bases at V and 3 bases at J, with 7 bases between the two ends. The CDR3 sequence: CASSVEWSGNTIYF. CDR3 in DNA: TGTGCCAGCAGCGTAGAGTGGAGTGGAAACACCATATATTTT.

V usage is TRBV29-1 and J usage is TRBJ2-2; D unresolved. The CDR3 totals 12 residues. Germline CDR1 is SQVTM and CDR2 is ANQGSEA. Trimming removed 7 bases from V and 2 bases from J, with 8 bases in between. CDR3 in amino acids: CSAGRNTGELFF. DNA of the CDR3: TGCAGCGCAGGACGTAACACCGGGGAGCTGTTTTTT.

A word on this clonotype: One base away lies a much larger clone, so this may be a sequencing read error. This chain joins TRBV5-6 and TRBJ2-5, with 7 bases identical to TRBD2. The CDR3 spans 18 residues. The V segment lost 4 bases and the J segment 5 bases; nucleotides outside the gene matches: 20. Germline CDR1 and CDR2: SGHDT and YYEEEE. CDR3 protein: CASSHPALASSVGETQYF. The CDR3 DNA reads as TGTGCCAGCAGCCACCCAGCACTAGCGAGTAGCGTAGGGGAGACCCAGTACTTC.

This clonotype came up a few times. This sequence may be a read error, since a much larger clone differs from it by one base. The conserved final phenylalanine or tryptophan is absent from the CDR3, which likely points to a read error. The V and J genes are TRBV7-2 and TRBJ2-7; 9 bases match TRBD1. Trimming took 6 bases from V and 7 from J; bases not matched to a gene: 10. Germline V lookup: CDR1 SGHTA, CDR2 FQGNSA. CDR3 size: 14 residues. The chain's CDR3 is CASRTQGALGEQYL. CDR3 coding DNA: TGTGCCAGCAGGACACAGGGGGCATTAGGAGAGCAGTACCTC.

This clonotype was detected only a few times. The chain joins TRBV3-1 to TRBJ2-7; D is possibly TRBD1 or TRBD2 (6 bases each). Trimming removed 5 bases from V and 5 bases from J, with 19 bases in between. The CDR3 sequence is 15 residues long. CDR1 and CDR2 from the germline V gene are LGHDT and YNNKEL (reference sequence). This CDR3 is CASSAHRRGTNEQYF. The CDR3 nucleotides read TGTGCCAGCAGCGCCCATCGGAGGGGGACAAACGAGCAGTACTTC.

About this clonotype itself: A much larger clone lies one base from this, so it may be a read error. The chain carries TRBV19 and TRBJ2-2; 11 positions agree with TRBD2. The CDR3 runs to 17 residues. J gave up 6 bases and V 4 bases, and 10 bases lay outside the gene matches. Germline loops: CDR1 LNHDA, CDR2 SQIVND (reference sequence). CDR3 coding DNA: TGTGCCAGTAGTAGAGACCCGGGACTAGCGGTTCCCGGGGAGCTGTTTTTT. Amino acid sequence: CASSRDPGLAVPGELFF.

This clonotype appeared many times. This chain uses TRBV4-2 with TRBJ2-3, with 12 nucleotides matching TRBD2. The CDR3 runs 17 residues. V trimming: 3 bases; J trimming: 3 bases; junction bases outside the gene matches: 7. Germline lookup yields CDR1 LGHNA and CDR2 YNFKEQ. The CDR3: CASSQIRTSGETDTQYF. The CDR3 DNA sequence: TGTGCCAGCAGCCAGATCCGGACTAGCGGGGAAACAGATACGCAGTATTTT.